These 16 T cell receptor beta chains originate from one sample sequenced in a study of spatial heterogeneity in lung cancer (dated by TCRdb to 2018 to 2020). The library was prepared using 5' RACE. This sample was sequenced with a NextSeq 500. TCRdb passed the public sequencing reads through fastp at Q25 and MiXCR, retaining productive beta sequences. Each CDR3 protein gets just one entry, which takes the most common genes and DNA from the rows behind it. The sample includes 7,000 to 8,000 distinct CDR3 sequences, with 7% observed a single time. The leading ten clones occupy 60% to 80% of the sample. According to the study, the label for this sample's time point signals: sample taken at primary tumor resection. TCR sequencing used whole RNA extracted from tumor and nontumor lung tissue, or from cryopreserved PBMC samples, without cell sorting. Material: PBMCs, obtained at surgery. These receptors all come from a male donor with early-stage non-small cell lung cancer.

This clonotype was counted ten times or more. This beta chain lies outside the target of a library built for alpha chains; its clone size means little. This sequence joins TRBV3-1 and TRBJ2-1, with D tentatively TRBD2 (6 bases). The CDR3 runs 15 residues. CDR1 is LGHDT, CDR2 YNNKEL, per germline (reference sequence). Trimming pared 4 bases from V and 5 bases from J, leaving 15 bases between. The CDR3 region has the DNA TGTGCCAGCAGCCCGGGACTCCCAGCCGACAATGAGCAGTTCTTC. Protein: CASSPGLPADNEQFF.

This clonotype was recorded at least ten times. Found in a library prepared for alpha chains, this beta chain is an off-target read, and its abundance has little meaning. The rearrangement joins TRBV29-1 to TRBJ2-3; either TRBD1 or TRBD2 may supply D (5 bases each). Germline CDR1 and CDR2: SQVTM and ANQGSEA. The CDR3 is 13 residues long. Trimming left V 3 bases short and J 2 bases short, with 9 bases between. The CDR3 loop is CSVDEGNTDTQYF. The CDR3 DNA is TGCAGCGTTGACGAGGGGAACACAGATACGCAGTATTTT.

This clonotype was seen ten or more times. This beta chain slipped into a library made for alpha chains as a stray read, so its size is not meaningful. The chain links TRBV29-1 to TRBJ2-1; D gene unclear. Trimming shortened V by 7 bases and J by 3 bases, and 10 bases separated the two germline ends. The length of the CDR3 is 12 residues. Germline V gene data show CDR1 as SQVTM and CDR2 as ANQGSEA. The CDR3 nucleotides are TGCAGCGCCCACTACGGCTACAATGAGCAGTTCTTC. Its translation: CSAHYGYNEQFF.

Ten or more counts support this clonotype. With the library built for alpha chains, this beta chain is off target and its frequency is not meaningful. The chain is built from TRBV20-1 and TRBJ2-7, with TRBD1 identical over 7 bases. The CDR3 sequence is 13 residues long. The germline gives CDR1 DFQATT, CDR2 SNEGSKA (reference sequence). V dropped 5 bases and J dropped 3; count of bases not matched to a gene: 7. CDR3 loop: CSAAGTESYEQYV. For the CDR3, the DNA is TGCAGTGCTGCTGGGACAGAGAGCTACGAGCAGTACGTC.

This clonotype showed up many times. This beta chain represents an off-target read in a library built for alpha chains; its size is of limited meaning. The CDR3 protein is CASSFPGTGVPGYTF. DNA for the CDR3: TGTGCCAGCAGTTTCCCCGGGACAGGGGTTCCCGGCTACACCTTC. J is TRBJ1-2 and V is TRBV28, with 10 bases lining up with TRBD1. The V and J ends lost 3 bases and 8 bases, in that order; junction bases with no gene match: 9. The CDR3 has 15 amino acids. Germline CDR1 MDHEN, CDR2 SYDVKM.

This clonotype showed up many times. This beta chain turned up in a library designed for alpha chains; as an off-target read, its abundance says little. This chain joins TRBV28 and TRBJ2-3, with TRBD2 matching 11 bases. The junction had 7 bases not matched to a gene; V was cut back by 6 bases and J by 2 bases. CDR1 and CDR2 from the germline V gene are MDHEN and SYDVKM. The CDR3 totals 16 residues. This CDR3 is CASSAGTSGVTDTQYF. In nucleotides, the CDR3 is TGTGCCAGCAGCGCAGGGACTAGCGGAGTCACAGATACGCAGTATTTT.

In this sample, this clonotype turned up many times. Found in a library prepared for alpha chains, this beta chain is an off-target read, and its abundance has little meaning. The J gene is TRBJ1-2, the V gene TRBV15, with 7 positions matching TRBD1. CDR3 length: 14 residues. CDR1 and CDR2 (germline): LNHNV, YYDKDF (reference sequence). V was pared by 0 bases and J by 4 bases, with 2 bases of the junction left unmatched. The CDR3 DNA is TGTGCCACCAGCAGAGACAGGGGGGGCTATGGCTACACCTTC. It encodes CATSRDRGGYGYTF.

This clonotype was observed at least ten times. A library made for alpha chains picked up this beta chain off target, so its size means little. The V call is TRBV5-1, the J call TRBJ2-7; D call uncertain. This CDR3 is 12 amino acids long. V lost 3 bases and J 4 bases, leaving 8 bases between the germline ends. Germline assignment: CDR1 SGHRS and CDR2 YFSETQ. The CDR3 is CASSSDGYEQYF. CDR3 coding DNA: TGCGCCAGCAGCTCTGACGGATACGAGCAGTACTTC. Looking up the rest from reference TRBV5-1 and TRBJ2-7 gives the full variable domain: KAGVTQTPRYLIKTRGQQVTLSCSPISGHRSVSWYQQTPGQGLQFLFEYFSETQRNKGNFPGRFSGRQFSNSRSEMNVSTLELGDSALYLCASSSDGYEQYFGPGTRLTVT.

Points on this clonotype: This beta chain slipped into a library made for alpha chains as a stray read, so its size is not meaningful. The chain combines TRBV6-1 with TRBJ2-7; tentative D call: TRBD1 (6 bases). The V end lost 7 bases, the J end lost 0 bases, and 13 bases lay between the germline ends. This CDR3 is built from 14 residues. The germline CDR1 and CDR2 sequences are MNHNS and SASEGT. CDR3 sequence (DNA): TGTGCCAGCAACCTATCGACAGGCTCCTACGAGCAGTACTTC. This sequence encodes CASNLSTGSYEQYF.

This clonotype has a count of ten or more. Within a library made for alpha chains, this beta chain is off target, and its count is uninformative. The gene calls are TRBV30 and TRBJ2-2; no clear D gene. CDR3 size: 13 residues. Germline lookup yields CDR1 GTSNPN and CDR2 SVGIG (reference sequence). Deletions cut 0 bases from V and 5 bases from J, with 7 bases between. The CDR3 DNA is TGTGCCTGGAGTGTATTTGAAACCGGGGAGCTGTTTTTT. It encodes CAWSVFETGELFF.

This clonotype was counted ten times or more. A library prepared for alpha chains yielded this beta chain as an off-target read; its size is of little meaning. The V and J genes are TRBV6-5 and TRBJ1-5; 8 bases align to TRBD1. V shed 6 bases and J 9 bases; nucleotides not matched to a gene: 7. Germline assignment: CDR1 MNHEY and CDR2 SVGAGI. The CDR3 has 13 amino acids. The CDR3 sequence: CASSPDRVRPQHF. The CDR3 DNA follows: TGTGCCAGCAGCCCGGACAGGGTGCGGCCCCAGCATTTT.

This clonotype has at least ten counts. Because this beta chain is a stray read in a library intended to capture alpha chains, its abundance should not be given much weight. The chain recombines TRBV12-3 or TRBV12-4 with TRBJ1-2; 8 bases map to TRBD1. J was trimmed by 4 bases and V by 6 bases; bases with no gene match: 7. This CDR3 is built from 14 residues. CDR3 protein: CASRSTGEAYGYTF. The CDR3 DNA reads TGTGCCAGCAGATCGACAGGGGAGGCCTATGGCTACACCTTC.

There are many counts of this clonotype. Since it is a stray read in a library aimed at alpha chains, this beta chain has a size that is not meaningful. V is TRBV6-2 or TRBV6-3 and J is TRBJ1-5; D is possibly TRBD1 (5 bases). The V end lost 5 bases, the J end lost 0 bases, and 14 bases lay between the germline ends. Germline V gene lookup returns CDR1 MNHEY and CDR2 SVGEGT. The CDR3 is 16 amino acids. The CDR3 region is CASSPPGRRSNQPQHF. CDR3 nucleotide sequence: TGTGCCAGCAGTCCCCCGGGACGTCGTAGCAATCAGCCCCAGCATTTT.

This clonotype was found a few times. Found in a library prepared for alpha chains, this beta chain is an off-target read, and its abundance has little meaning. The chain combines TRBV5-1 with TRBJ1-5; possibly TRBD1 for D (5 bases). Between the trimmed V and J ends, which lost 0 bases and 4 bases, there was a span of 8 bases. CDR3 length: 14 amino acids. The germline V gene encodes CDR1 SGHRS and CDR2 YFSETQ. CDR3 in amino acids: CASSLGGENQPQHF. As DNA, the CDR3 is TGCGCCAGCAGCTTGGGAGGGGAAAATCAGCCCCAGCATTTT.

This clonotype appeared a single time. This beta chain represents an off-target read in a library built for alpha chains; its size is of limited meaning. The gene calls are TRBV2 and TRBJ1-1; D ambiguous. The CDR3 has 14 residues. The germline CDR1 and CDR2 sequences are SNHLY and FYNNEI. The V end lost 8 bases, the J end lost 3 bases, and 16 bases lay between the germline ends. The CDR3 loop reads CASDEQVAHTEAFF. The CDR3, as DNA: TGTGCCAGCGATGAACAAGTGGCCCACACTGAAGCTTTCTTT.

This clonotype was recorded at least ten times. This beta chain turned up in a library designed for alpha chains; as an off-target read, its abundance says little. The chain uses TRBV28 and TRBJ1-1; 9 bases map to TRBD1. Germline V gene data show CDR1 as MDHEN and CDR2 as SYDVKM. CDR3 length equals 14 residues. J lost 3 bases, V lost 6 bases, and 5 bases had no gene match. The CDR3 loop reads CASRTGGADTEAFF. DNA for the CDR3: TGTGCCAGCAGAACAGGGGGCGCGGACACTGAAGCTTTCTTT.